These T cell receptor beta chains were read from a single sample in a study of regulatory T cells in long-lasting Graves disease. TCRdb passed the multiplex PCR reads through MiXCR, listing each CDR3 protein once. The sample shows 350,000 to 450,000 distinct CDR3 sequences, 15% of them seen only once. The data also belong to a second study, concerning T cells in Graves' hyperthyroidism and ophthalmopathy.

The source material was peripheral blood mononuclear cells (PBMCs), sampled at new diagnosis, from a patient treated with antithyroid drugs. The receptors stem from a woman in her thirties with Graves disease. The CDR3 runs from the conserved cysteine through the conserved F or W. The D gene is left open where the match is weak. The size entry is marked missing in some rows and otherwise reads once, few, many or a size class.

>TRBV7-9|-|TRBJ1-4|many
TGTGCCAGCAGCCCCACAGGGAGAGATGAAAAACTGTTTTTT
CASSPTGRDEKLFF
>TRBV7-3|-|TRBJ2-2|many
TGTGCCAGCAGCCTCGCCTCCTTGGGGGCGAACACCGGGGAGCTGTTTTTT
CASSLASLGANTGELFF
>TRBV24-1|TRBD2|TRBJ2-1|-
TGTGCCACCAGTGTGAGCGGGAGTGAGCAGTTCTTC
CATSVSGSEQFF
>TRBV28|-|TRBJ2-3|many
TGTGCCAGCACCAAACTTACAGGAACAGATACGCAGTATTTT
CASTKLTGTDTQYF
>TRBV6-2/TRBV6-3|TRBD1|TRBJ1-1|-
TGTGCCAGCAGTTACTCGGCCGACAGGGTTTGGAACACTGGAGCTTTCTTT
CASSYSADRVWNTGAFF
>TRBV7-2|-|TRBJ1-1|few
TGTGCCAGCAGCTCTGATGGCCCTGGTGAAGCTTTCTTT
CASSSDGPGEAFF
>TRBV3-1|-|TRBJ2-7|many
TGTGCCAGCAGCCAAGACAGCGTATCCTACGAGCAGTACTTC
CASSQDSVSYEQYF
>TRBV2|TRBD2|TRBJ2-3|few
TGTGCCAGCAGGGATACTAGCGGGAGGCGGACAGATACGCAGTATTTT
CASRDTSGRRTDTQYF
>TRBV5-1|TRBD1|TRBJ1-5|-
TGCGCCAGCAGCTTGGGGGGACAGGGCAATCAGCCCCAGCATTTT
CASSLGGQGNQPQHF
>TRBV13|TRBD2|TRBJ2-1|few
TGTGCCAGCAGCTTTGGCGGGAGGGGAAATGAGCAGTTCTTC
CASSFGGRGNEQFF
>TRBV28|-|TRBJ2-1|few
TGTGCCAGCACCGACACCCTCCCCCCGACAGCGAGCTCCTACAATGAGCAGTTCTTC
CASTDTLPPTASSYNEQFF
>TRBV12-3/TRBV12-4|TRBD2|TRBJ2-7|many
TGTGCCAGCAGTTCCCGAGCGGGAGTCCCCTCCGAGCAGTACTTC
CASSSRAGVPSEQYF
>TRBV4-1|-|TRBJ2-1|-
TGCGCCAGCAGCCGAAGATGGGCTGACAGCAGCTCCTACAATGAGCAGTTCTTC
CASSRRWADSSSYNEQFF
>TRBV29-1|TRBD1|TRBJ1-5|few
TGCAGCTTCAGGACAGGGGACAATCAGCCCCAGCATTTT
CSFRTGDNQPQHF
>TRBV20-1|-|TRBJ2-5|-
TGCAGTGCTAGACCCCAACTAGACTACCAAGAGGCCCAGTACTTC
CSARPQLDYQEAQYF
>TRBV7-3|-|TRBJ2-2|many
TGTGCCAGCAGCCAGGGTCAGGGTGAGCTGTTTTTT
CASSQGQGELFF
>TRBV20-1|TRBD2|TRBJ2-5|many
TGCAGTGCTACTTACCGCGGGAGCTGGCAAGAGACCCAGTACTTC
CSATYRGSWQETQYF
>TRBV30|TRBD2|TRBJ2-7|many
TGTGCCTGGACGCTAGCGGGGCTTGGGTCGGGGGAGCAGTACTTC
CAWTLAGLGSGEQYF
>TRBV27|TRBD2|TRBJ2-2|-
TGTGCCAGCAGTTTCATAGGACTAGCGGGAGATCACGGGGAGCTGTTTTTT
CASSFIGLAGDHGELFF
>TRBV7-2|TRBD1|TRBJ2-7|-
TGTGCCAGCAGGGACAGGGGCCCGAGTTGGTACTTC
CASRDRGPSWYF
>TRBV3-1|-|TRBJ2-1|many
TGTGCCAGCAGCCAATTTGCAGCGAAGGAGAGCAATGAGCAGTTCTTC
CASSQFAAKESNEQFF
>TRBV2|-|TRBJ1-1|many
TGTGCCAGCAGGCGCAGCCAGAACACTGAAGCTTTCTTT
CASRRSQNTEAFF
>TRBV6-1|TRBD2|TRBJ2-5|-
TGTGCCAGCAGTGCGACTAGCGGGCGCCAAGAGACCCAGTACTTC
CASSATSGRQETQYF
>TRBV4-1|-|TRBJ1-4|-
TGCGCCAGCAGCCAAGCCAAAACAACTAGTGAAAAACTGTTTTTT
CASSQAKTTSEKLFF
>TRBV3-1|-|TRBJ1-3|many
TGTGCCAGCAGCGTAAGCAGCCGTGGAAACACCATATATTTT
CASSVSSRGNTIYF
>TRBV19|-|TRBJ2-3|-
TGTGCCAGTAGTATAGCGGGAAACCGAGATACGCAGTATTTT
CASSIAGNRDTQYF
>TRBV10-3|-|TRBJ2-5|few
TGTGCCATCAGTGAGTCGGCCCGGGGGTCGGAGACCCAGTACTTC
CAISESARGSETQYF
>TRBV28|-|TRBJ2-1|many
TGTGCCAGCAGTTTAGGGGCGGTCCGGGAGCAGTTCTTC
CASSLGAVREQFF
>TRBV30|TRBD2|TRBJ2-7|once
TGTGCCTGGAGAGGGAAGGGACTAGCGGGATACGAGCAGTACTTC
CAWRGKGLAGYEQYF
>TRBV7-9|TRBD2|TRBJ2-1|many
TGTGCCAGCAGCTCCGGGGGACTAGCGGCTTACAATGAGCAGTTCTTC
CASSSGGLAAYNEQFF
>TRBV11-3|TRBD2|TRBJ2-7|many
TGTGCCAGCAGCTTCGCTAGCGGGAGTACCGGTTCCTACGAGCAGTACTTC
CASSFASGSTGSYEQYF
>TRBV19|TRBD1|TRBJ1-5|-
TGTGCCAGTAGTATTAATAGGGGGCGGAAAAGCAATCAGCCCCAGCATTTT
CASSINRGRKSNQPQHF
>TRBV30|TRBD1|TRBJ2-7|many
TGTGCCTGGAGTCTAGGGGACAGCTACGAGCAGTACTTC
CAWSLGDSYEQYF
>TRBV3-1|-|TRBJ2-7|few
TGTGCCAGCAGCCAACTCAGGGGCCCTTACGTAGACGAGCAGTACTTC
CASSQLRGPYVDEQYF
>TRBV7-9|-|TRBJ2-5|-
TGTGCCAGCAGCTTAGCTTTGCCCCCAGAGACCCAGTACTTC
CASSLALPPETQYF
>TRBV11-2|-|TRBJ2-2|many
TGTGCCAGCAGCTTAGTGGACGGGGAGCTGTTTTTT
CASSLVDGELFF
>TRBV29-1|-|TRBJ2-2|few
TGCAGCGTTGCACCCGGGGACACCGGGGAGCTGTTTTTT
CSVAPGDTGELFF
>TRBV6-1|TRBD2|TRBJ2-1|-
TGTGCCAGCGAGGGGCTAGCGGGAGGTAGTTCCTACAATGAGCAGTTCTTC
CASEGLAGGSSYNEQFF
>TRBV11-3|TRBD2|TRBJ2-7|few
TGTGCCAGCAGCCCCAGGGAGGGACTAGCGTTCCCTAGCCCCTACGAGCAGTACTTC
CASSPREGLAFPSPYEQYF
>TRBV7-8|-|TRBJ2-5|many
TGTGCCAGCAGCTTTACAGGCCAAGAGACCCAGTACTTC
CASSFTGQETQYF
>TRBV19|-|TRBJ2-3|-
TGTGCCAGTAGTATAGAAGGCACGGGCACAGATACGCAGTATTTT
CASSIEGTGTDTQYF
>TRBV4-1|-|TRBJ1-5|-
TGCGCCAGCAGCCAAGTTTTACAGGACAGCAATCAGCCCCAGCATTTT
CASSQVLQDSNQPQHF
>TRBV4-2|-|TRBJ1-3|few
TGTGCCAGCAGCCCCTATCCCCCGGAGAGGGCTGGAAACACCATATATTTT
CASSPYPPERAGNTIYF
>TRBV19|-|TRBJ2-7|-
TGTGCCAGTAGAAACAGAGGGAGCTCGGCCTACGAGCAGTACTTC
CASRNRGSSAYEQYF
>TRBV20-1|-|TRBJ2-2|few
TGCAGTGCTAGAGATAGGCTCCTGAGGGACACCGGGGAGCTGTTTTTT
CSARDRLLRDTGELFF
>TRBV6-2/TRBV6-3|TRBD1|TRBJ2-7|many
TGTGCCAGCGGTTACAGGGGCTACGAGCAGTACTTC
CASGYRGYEQYF
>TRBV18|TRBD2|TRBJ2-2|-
TGTGCCAGCTCACCATTCGGACTAGCGGGCGTTGCGAACACCGGGGAGCTGTTTTTT
CASSPFGLAGVANTGELFF
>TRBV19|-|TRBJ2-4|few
TGTGCCAGTAGTACGGACTCTCAAATAGCCAAAAACATTCAGTACTTC
CASSTDSQIAKNIQYF
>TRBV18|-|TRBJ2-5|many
TGTGCCAGCTCGCCCCCCGAAAGGTCGAAAGAGACCCAGTACTTC
CASSPPERSKETQYF
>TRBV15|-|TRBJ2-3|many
TGTGCCACCAGCAGAGGATCCCCAGATACGCAGTATTTT
CATSRGSPDTQYF
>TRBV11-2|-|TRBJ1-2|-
TGTGCCAGCAGCTTGGACTCCAGCTCCCTCCGGCCTGGCTACACCTTC
CASSLDSSSLRPGYTF
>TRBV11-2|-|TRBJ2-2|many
TGTGCCAGCAGCTTAGTTTCCCCTAGAAACACCGGGGAGCTGTTTTTT
CASSLVSPRNTGELFF
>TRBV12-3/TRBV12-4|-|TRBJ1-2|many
TGTGCCAGCAGTTTGGCTGCAGAGGGACCTGGCTACACCTTC
CASSLAAEGPGYTF
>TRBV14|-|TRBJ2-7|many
TGTGCCAGCAGCTCGAGCGACAGGCCCGCGAACCTCTACGAGCAGTACTTC
CASSSSDRPANLYEQYF
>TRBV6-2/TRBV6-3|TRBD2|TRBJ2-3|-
TGTGCCAGCAGCTACGGACTAGCGGGAGGGCCGAGCACAGATACGCAGTATTTT
CASSYGLAGGPSTDTQYF